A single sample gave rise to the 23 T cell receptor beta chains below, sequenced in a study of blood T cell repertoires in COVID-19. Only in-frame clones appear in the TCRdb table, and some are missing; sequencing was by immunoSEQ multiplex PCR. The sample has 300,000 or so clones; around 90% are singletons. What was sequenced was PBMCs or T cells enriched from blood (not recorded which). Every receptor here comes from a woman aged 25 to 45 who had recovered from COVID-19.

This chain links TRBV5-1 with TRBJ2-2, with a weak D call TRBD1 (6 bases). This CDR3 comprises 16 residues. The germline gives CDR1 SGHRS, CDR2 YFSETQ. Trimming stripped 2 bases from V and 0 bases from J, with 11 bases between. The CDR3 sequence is CASSLPGASNTGELFF. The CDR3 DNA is TGCGCCAGCAGCTTACCAGGGGCATCGAACACCGGGGAGCTGTTTTTT.

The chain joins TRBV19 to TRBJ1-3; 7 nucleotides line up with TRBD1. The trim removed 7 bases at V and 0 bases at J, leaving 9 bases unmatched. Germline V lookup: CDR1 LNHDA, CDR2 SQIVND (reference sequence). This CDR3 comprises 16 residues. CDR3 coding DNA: TGTGCCAGTACCGAGGACAGGCGGAACTCTGGAAACACCATATATTTT. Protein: CASTEDRRNSGNTIYF.

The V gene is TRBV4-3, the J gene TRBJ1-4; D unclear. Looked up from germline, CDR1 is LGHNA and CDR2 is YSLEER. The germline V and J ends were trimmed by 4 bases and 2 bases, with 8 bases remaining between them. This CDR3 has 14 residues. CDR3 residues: CASSPHATNEKLFF. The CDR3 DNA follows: TGCGCCAGCAGCCCACATGCTACTAATGAAAAACTGTTTTTT.

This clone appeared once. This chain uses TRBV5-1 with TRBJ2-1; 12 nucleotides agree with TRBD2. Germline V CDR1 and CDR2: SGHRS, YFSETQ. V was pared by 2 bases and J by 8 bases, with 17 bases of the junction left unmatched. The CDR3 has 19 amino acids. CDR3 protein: CASSLSLAGGNDLRDEQFF. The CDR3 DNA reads TGCGCCAGCAGCTTAAGTCTAGCGGGAGGGAACGACTTACGCGATGAGCAGTTCTTC.

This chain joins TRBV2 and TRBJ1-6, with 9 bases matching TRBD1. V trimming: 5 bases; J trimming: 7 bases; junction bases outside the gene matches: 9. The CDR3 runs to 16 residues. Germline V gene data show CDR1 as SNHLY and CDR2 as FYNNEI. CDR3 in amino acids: CASSFTLQGANSPLHF. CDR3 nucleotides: TGTGCCAGCAGTTTTACCCTACAGGGGGCGAATTCACCCCTCCACTTT.

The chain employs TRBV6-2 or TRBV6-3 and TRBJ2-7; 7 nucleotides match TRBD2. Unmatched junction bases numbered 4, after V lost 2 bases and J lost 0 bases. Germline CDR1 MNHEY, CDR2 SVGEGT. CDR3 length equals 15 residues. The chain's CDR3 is CASSYAGALSYEQYF. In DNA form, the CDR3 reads TGTGCCAGCAGTTACGCGGGAGCCCTCTCCTACGAGCAGTACTTC.

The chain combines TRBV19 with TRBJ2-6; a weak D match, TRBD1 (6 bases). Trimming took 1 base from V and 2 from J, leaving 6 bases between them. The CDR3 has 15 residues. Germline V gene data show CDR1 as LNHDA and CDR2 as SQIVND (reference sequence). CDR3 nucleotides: TGTGCCAGTAGTATAGGACAGGCTGGGGCCAACGTCCTGACTTTC. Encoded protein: CASSIGQAGANVLTF.

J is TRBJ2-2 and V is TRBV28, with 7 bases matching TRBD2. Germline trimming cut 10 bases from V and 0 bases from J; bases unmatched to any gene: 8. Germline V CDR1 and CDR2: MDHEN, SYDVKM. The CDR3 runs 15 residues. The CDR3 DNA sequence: TGTGCCATACGCCGTGCGGGAGCGAACACCGGGGAGCTGTTTTTT. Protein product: CAIRRAGANTGELFF. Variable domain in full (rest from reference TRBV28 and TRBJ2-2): DVKVTQSSRYLVKRTGEKVFLECVQDMDHENMFWYRQDPGLGLRLIYFSYDVKMKEKGDIPEGYSVSREKKERFSLILESASTNQTSMYLCAIRRAGANTGELFFGEGSRLTVL.

CDR3 sequence: CASSVVLTGQDNQPQHF. CDR3 coding DNA: TGTGCCAGCAGCGTAGTCTTGACAGGGCAGGACAATCAGCCCCAGCATTTT. V and J are TRBV9 and TRBJ1-5, with 7 nucleotides matching TRBD1. Losses at the gene ends were 0 bases for V and 3 bases for J; bases not matched to a gene: 9. Per germline, CDR1 SGDLS and CDR2 YYNGEE. The CDR3 spans 17 residues.

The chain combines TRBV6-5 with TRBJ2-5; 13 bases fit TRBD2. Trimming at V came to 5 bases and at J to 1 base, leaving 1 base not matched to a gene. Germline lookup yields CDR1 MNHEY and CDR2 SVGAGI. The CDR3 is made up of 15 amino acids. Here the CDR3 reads CASSRTSGGQETQYF. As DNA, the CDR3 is TGTGCCAGCAGTCGGACTAGCGGGGGCCAAGAGACCCAGTACTTC.

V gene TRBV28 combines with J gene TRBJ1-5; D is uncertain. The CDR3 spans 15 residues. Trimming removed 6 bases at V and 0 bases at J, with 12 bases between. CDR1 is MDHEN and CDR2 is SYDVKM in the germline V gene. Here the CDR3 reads CASRREDYSNQPQHF. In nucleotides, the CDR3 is TGTGCCAGCAGAAGGGAGGACTATAGCAATCAGCCCCAGCATTTT. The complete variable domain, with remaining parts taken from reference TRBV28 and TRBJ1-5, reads DVKVTQSSRYLVKRTGEKVFLECVQDMDHENMFWYRQDPGLGLRLIYFSYDVKMKEKGDIPEGYSVSREKKERFSLILESASTNQTSMYLCASRREDYSNQPQHFGDGTRLSIL.

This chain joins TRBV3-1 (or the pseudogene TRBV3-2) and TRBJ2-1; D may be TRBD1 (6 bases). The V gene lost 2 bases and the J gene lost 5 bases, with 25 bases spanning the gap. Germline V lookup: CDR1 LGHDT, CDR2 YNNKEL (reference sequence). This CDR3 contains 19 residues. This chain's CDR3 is CASSQITGLREKKNNEQFF. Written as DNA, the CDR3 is TGTGCCAGCAGCCAAATAACAGGGTTAAGGGAGAAAAAAAACAATGAGCAGTTCTTC.

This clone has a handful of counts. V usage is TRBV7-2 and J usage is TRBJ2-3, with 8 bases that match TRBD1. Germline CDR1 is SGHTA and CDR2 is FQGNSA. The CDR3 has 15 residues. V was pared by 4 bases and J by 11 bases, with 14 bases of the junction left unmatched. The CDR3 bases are TGTGCCAGCAGCTCGCCGGGACAGGTGATCTGGGGGCAGTATTTT. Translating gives CASSSPGQVIWGQYF.

CDR3 sequence reads: CASKGTGNTEAFF. The CDR3 DNA follows: TGTGCCAGCAAAGGAACAGGGAACACTGAAGCTTTCTTT. V usage is TRBV6-5 and J usage is TRBJ1-1, with a possible D match to TRBD1 (5 bases). The CDR3 is 13 amino acids. Trimming cost V 7 bases and J 1 base, with 10 bases left between them. Germline V gene lookup returns CDR1 MNHEY and CDR2 SVGAGI.

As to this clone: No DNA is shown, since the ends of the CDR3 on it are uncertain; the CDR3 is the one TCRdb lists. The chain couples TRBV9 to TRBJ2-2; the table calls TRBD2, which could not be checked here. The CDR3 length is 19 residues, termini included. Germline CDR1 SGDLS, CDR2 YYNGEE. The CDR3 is CASSPVVLAGAFRFGELFF.

In nucleotides, the CDR3 is TGCGCCAGCAGCTCGGTGGGGGGTGAAGCTTTCTTT. It translates to CASSSVGGEAFF. J is TRBJ1-1 and V is TRBV5-1; maybe TRBD1 (5 bases). Germline V gene data show CDR1 as SGHRS and CDR2 as YFSETQ. The ends were cut back, 3 bases at V and 7 bases at J, with 10 bases in the middle. The CDR3 length is 12 residues.

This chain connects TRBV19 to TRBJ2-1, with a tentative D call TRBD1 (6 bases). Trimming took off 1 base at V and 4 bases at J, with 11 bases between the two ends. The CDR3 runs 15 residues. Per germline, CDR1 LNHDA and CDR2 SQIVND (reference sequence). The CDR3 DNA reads TGTGCCAGTAGTATAGGAGAGGACAGATACAATGAGCAGTTCTTC. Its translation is CASSIGEDRYNEQFF.

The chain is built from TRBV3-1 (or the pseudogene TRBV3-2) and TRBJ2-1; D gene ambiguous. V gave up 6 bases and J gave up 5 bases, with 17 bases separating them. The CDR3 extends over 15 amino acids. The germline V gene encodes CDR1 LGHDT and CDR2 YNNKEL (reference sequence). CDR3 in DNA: TGTGCCAGCAGGAACGACATTGTACCCAACAATGAGCAGTTCTTC. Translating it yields CASRNDIVPNNEQFF.

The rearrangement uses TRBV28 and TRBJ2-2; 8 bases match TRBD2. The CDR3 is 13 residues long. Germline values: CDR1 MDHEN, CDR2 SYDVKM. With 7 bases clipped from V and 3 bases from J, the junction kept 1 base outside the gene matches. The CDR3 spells CASKRGYTGELFF. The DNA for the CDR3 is TGTGCCAGCAAGCGGGGGTACACCGGGGAGCTGTTTTTT.

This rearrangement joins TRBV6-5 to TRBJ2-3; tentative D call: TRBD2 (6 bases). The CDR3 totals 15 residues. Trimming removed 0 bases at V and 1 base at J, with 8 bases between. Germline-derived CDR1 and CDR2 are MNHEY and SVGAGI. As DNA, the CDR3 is TGTGCCAGCAGTTACTCGGGACTCGGCACAGATACGCAGTATTTT. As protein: CASSYSGLGTDTQYF.

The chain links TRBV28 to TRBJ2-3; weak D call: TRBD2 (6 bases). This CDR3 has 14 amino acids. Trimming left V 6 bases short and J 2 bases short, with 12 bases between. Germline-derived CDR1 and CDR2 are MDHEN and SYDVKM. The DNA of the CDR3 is TGTGCCAGCAGCTTGGGGGGAGCCACAGATACGCAGTATTTT. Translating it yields CASSLGGATDTQYF.

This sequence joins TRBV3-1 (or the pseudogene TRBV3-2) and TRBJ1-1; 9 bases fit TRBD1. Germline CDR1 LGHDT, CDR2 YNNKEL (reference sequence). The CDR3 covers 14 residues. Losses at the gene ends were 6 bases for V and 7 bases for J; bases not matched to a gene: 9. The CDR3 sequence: CASSPGTGWGEAFF. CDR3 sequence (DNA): TGTGCCAGCAGTCCCGGGACAGGGTGGGGTGAAGCTTTCTTT.

The CDR3 sequence: CASSVVPSTDTQYF. The CDR3 DNA is TGTGCCAGCAGCGTAGTCCCTAGCACAGATACGCAGTATTTT. The V gene is TRBV9, the J gene TRBJ2-3; D is undetermined. V was trimmed by 0 bases and J by 0 bases, leaving 5 bases between them. This CDR3 has 14 residues. Germline CDR1 is SGDLS and CDR2 is YYNGEE.